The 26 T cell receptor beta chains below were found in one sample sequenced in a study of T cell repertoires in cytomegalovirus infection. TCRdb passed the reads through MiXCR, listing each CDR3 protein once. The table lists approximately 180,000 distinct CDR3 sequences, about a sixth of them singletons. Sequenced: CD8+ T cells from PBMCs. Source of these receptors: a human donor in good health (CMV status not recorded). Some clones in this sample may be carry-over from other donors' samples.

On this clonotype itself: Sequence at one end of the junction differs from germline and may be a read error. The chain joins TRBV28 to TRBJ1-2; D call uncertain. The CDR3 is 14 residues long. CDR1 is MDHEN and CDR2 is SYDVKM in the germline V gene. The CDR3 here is CASIPAGLSYGDTF. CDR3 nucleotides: TGTGCCAGCATCCCAGCGGGCCTTAGCTATGGCGACACCTTC.

CDR3 amino acids: CASSSLRTGSSPLHF. CDR3 in DNA: TGTGCCAGCAGTTCCCTCCGGACAGGGAGCTCACCCCTCCACTTT. The rearrangement joins TRBV28 to TRBJ1-6, with 8 nucleotides matching TRBD1. J gave up 10 bases and V 4 bases, and 9 bases lay outside the gene matches. The CDR3 is made up of 15 amino acids. The germline CDR1 and CDR2 sequences are MDHEN and SYDVKM.

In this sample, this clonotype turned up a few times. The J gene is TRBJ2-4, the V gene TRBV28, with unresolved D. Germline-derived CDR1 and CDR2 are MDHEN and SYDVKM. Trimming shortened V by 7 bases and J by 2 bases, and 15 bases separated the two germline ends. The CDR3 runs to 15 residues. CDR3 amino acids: CASIGTVVSKNIQYF. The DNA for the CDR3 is TGTGCCAGCATAGGAACAGTCGTGTCCAAAAACATTCAGTACTTC.

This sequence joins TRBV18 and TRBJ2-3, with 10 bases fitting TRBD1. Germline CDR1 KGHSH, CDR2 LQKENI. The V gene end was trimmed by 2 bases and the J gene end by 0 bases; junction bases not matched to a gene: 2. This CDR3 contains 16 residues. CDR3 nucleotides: TGTGCCAGCTCACCAAGGGGACAGGGGAGCACAGATACGCAGTATTTT. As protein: CASSPRGQGSTDTQYF.

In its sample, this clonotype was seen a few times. The CDR3 DNA follows: TGTGCCAGCAGCATAGCTGTCGGAGAGACCCAGTACTTC. Encoded protein: CASSIAVGETQYF. This chain links TRBV27 with TRBJ2-5; D remains unclear. Trimming removed 6 bases from V and 4 bases from J, with 12 bases in between. The CDR3 covers 13 residues. Germline CDR1 reads MNHEY; CDR2 reads SMNVEV (reference sequence).

CDR3 nucleotide sequence: TGTGCCAGCAGTGTGGCCGCTGGGTGGAGGGGAAGTTTTTATGGCTACACCTTC. Translation gives CASSVAAGWRGSFYGYTF. The chain combines TRBV28 with TRBJ1-2, with D perhaps TRBD1 (5 bases). Germline values: CDR1 MDHEN, CDR2 SYDVKM. The CDR3 runs 18 residues. Trimming shortened V by 5 bases and J by 5 bases, and 27 bases separated the two germline ends.

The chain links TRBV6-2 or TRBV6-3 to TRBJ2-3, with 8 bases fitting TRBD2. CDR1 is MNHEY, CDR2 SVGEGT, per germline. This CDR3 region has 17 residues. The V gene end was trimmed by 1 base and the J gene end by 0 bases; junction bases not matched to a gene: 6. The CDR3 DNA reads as TGTGCCAGCAGTTACTTGCGGGGGGCCCCCAGCACAGATACGCAGTATTTT. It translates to CASSYLRGAPSTDTQYF.

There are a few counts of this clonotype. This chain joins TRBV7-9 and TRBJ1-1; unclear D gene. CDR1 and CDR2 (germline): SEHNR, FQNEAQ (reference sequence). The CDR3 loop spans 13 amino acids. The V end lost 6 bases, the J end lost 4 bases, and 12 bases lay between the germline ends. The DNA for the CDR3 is TGTGCCAGCAGAGGAGGGATCAGCACTGAAGCTTTCTTT. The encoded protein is CASRGGISTEAFF.

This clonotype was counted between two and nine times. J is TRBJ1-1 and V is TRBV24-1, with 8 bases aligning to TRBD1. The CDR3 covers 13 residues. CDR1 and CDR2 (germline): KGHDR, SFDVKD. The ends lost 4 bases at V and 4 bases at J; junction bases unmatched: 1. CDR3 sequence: CATSDGTGTEAFF. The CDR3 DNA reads TGTGCCACCAGTGACGGGACAGGCACTGAAGCTTTCTTT.

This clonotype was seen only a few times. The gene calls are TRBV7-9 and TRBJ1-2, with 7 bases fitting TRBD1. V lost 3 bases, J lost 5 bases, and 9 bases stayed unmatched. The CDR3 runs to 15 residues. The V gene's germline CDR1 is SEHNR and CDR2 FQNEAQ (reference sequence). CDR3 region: CASSLAGTVAYGYTF. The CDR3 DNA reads TGTGCCAGCAGCTTGGCCGGGACAGTCGCGTATGGCTACACCTTC.

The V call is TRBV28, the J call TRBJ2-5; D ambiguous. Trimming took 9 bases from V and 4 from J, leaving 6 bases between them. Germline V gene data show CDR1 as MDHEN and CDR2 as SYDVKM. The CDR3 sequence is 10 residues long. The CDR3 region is CASQRETQYF. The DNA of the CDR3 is TGTGCCAGTCAAAGAGAGACCCAGTACTTC.

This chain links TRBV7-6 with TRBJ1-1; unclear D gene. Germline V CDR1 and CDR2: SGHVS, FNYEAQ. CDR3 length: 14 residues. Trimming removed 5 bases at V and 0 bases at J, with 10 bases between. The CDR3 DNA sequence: TGTGCCAGCAGCCCAAACGAGATGAACACTGAAGCTTTCTTT. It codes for CASSPNEMNTEAFF.

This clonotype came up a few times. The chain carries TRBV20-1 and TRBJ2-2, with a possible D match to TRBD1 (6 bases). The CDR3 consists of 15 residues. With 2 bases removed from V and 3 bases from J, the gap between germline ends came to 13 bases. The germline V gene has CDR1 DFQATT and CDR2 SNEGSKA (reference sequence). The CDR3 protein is CSARKAGVDTGELFF. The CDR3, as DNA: TGCAGTGCTAGAAAGGCAGGGGTGGACACCGGGGAGCTGTTTTTT.

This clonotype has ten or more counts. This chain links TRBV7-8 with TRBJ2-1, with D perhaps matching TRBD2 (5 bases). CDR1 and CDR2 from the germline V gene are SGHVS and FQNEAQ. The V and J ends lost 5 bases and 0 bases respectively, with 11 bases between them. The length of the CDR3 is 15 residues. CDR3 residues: CASSHWTDSYNEQFF. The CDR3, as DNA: TGTGCCAGCAGCCATTGGACTGACTCCTACAATGAGCAGTTCTTC.

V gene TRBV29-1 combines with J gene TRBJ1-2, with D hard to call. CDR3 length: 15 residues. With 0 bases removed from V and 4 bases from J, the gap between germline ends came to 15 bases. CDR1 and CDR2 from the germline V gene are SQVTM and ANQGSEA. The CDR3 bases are TGCAGCGTTGAAGATGGGCGGGTCGCCCCCTATGGCTACACCTTC. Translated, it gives CSVEDGRVAPYGYTF.

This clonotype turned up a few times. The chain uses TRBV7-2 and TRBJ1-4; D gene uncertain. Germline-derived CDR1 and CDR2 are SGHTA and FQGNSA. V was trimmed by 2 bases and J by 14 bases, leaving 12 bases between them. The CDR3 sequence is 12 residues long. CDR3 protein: CASSLTSGWLFF. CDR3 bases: TGTGCCAGCAGCTTAACCTCAGGATGGCTGTTTTTT.

This chain's CDR3 is CASSAAGASNTGELFF. The DNA for the CDR3 is TGTGCCAGCTCAGCGGCGGGGGCCTCGAACACCGGGGAGCTGTTTTTT. This chain uses TRBV6-2 or TRBV6-3 with TRBJ2-2; D is possibly TRBD2 (7 bases). V shed 8 bases and J shed 0 bases, with 16 bases lying between them. Germline V lookup: CDR1 MNHEY, CDR2 SVGEGT. This CDR3 region has 16 residues.

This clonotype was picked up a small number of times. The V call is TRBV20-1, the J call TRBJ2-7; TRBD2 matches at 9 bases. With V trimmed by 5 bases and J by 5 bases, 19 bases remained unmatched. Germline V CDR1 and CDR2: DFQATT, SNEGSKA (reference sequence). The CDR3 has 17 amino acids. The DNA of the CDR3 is TGCAGTGCTTGGACTAGCGAGGAGGGGATATTTGCAGACGAGCAGTACTTC. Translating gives CSAWTSEEGIFADEQYF.

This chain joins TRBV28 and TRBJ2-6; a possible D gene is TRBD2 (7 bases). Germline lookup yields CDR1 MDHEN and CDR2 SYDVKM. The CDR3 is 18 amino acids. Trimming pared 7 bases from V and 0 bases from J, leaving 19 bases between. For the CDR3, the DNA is TGTGCCAGCACCCTAGAGGGGGGAGGGCTCTCTGGGGCCAACGTCCTGACTTTC. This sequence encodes CASTLEGGGLSGANVLTF. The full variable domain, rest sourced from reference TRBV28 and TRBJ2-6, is DVKVTQSSRYLVKRTGEKVFLECVQDMDHENMFWYRQDPGLGLRLIYFSYDVKMKEKGDIPEGYSVSREKKERFSLILESASTNQTSMYLCASTLEGGGLSGANVLTFGAGSRLTVL.

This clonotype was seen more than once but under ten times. CDR3 sequence (DNA): TGTGCCAGCAGCCAAGAATGGGGGAATGAGCAGTTCTTC. Encoded protein: CASSQEWGNEQFF. This sequence joins TRBV14 and TRBJ2-1; D tentatively fits TRBD1 or TRBD2 (5 bases each). This CDR3 contains 13 residues. The V and J ends lost 0 bases and 7 bases respectively, with 7 bases between them. Germline V gene data show CDR1 as SGHDN and CDR2 as FVKESK.

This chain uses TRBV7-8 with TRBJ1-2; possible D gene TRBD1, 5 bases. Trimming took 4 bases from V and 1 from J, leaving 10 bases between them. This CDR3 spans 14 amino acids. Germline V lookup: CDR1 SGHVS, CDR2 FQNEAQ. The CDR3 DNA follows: TGTGCCAGCAGCTCACAGGTCGATAACTATGGCTACACCTTC. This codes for CASSSQVDNYGYTF.

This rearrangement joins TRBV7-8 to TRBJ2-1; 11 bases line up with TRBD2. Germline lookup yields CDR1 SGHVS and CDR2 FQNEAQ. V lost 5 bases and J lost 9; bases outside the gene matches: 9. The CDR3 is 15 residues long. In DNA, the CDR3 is TGTGCCAGCAGCCCGATAGCGGGGGGGCCTGGTGAGCAGTTCTTC. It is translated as CASSPIAGGPGEQFF.

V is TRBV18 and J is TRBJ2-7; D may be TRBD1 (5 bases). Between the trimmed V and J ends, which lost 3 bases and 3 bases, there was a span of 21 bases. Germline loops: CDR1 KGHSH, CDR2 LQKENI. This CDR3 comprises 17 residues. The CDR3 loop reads CASSPQSEAGIGYEQYF. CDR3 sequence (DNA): TGTGCCAGCTCACCCCAATCAGAGGCAGGGATCGGCTACGAGCAGTACTTC.

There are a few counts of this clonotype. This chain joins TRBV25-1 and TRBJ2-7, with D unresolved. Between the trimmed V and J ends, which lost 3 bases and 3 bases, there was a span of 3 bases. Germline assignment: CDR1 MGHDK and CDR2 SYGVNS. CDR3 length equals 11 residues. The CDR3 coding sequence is TGTGCCAGCAGTGAGGACTACGAGCAGTACTTC. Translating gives CASSEDYEQYF.

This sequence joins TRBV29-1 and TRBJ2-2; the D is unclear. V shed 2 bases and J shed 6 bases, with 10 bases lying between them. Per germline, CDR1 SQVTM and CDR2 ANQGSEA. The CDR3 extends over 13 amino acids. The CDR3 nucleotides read TGCAGCGTTGAAAGGGAAAGGGCCGGGGAGCTGTTTTTT. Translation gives CSVERERAGELFF.

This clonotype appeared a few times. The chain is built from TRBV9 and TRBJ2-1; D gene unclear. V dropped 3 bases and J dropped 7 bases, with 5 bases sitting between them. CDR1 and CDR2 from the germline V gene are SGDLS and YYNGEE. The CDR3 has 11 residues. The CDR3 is CASSANNEQFF. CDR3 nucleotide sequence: TGTGCCAGCAGCGCTAATAATGAGCAGTTCTTC.